This T cell receptor (beta chain) was obtained from a study of vaccination and CD4 T cells after COVID-19. Study details: Recovered-phase convalescent patients showed SARS-CoV-2 positivity by nasal swab PCR; nine or ten were mild, one severe. Overlapping spike peptides of SARS-CoV-2, HCoV-NL63, HCoV-OC43 and HCoV-229E were used, and cells were stimulated with them. The study, taken as a whole, reports: Median SARS-CoV-2-reactive clonotype numbers went from roughly 22 to 38; this increase was not significant. With convalescent patients, a median approximately 86% of reactive clones emerged solely after vaccination.

This clonotype turned up a few times. No antigen is known for it. Treatment denoted: approximately nine-day PBMC culture with coronavirus spike peptide pools or control peptides (ViraFEST assay). The Oncomine TCR Beta short-read assay was what sequenced the DNA obtained from cultured CD4+ T cells. TCRdb redid the calling of the PCR reads with MiXCR, one entry per CDR3 protein. This table has approximately 17,000 distinct CDR3 sequences, around 45% appearing once. The sequences come from CD4+ T cells from blood, cultured in vitro, collected before SARS-CoV-2 vaccination. The receptor was isolated from a human donor who had recovered from COVID-19.

CDR3 protein: CASSLGGAAEAFF. For the CDR3, the DNA is TGTGCCAGCAGCTTGGGAGGGGCCGCTGAAGCTTTCTTT. This chain connects TRBV5-4 to TRBJ1-1, with D maybe TRBD1 (5 bases). Germline CDR1 and CDR2: SGHNT and YYREEE (reference sequence). V dropped 0 bases and J dropped 6 bases, with 9 bases sitting between them. There are 13 residues in the CDR3. The full variable domain, its missing parts supplied by reference TRBV5-4 and TRBJ1-1, is ETGVTQSPTHLIKTRGQQVTLRCSSQSGHNTVSWYQQALGQGPQFIFQYYREEENGRGNFPPRFSGLQFPNYSSELNVNALELDDSALYLCASSLGGAAEAFFGQGTRLTVV.